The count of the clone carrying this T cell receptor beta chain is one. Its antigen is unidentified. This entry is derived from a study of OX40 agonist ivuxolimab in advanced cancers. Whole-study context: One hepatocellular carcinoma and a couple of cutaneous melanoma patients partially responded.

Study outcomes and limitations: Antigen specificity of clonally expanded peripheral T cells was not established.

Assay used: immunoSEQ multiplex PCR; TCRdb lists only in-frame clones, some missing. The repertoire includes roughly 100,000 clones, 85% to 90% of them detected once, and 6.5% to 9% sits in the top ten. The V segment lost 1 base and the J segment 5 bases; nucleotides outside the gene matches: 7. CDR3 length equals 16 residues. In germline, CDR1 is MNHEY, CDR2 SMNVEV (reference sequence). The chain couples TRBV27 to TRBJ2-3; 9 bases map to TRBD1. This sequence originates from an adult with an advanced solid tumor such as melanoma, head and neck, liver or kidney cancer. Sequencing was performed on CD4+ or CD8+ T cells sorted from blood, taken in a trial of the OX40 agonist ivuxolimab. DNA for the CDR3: TGTGCCAGCAGTTTATATTGGGACAGGGTACAAGATACGCAGTATTTT. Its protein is CASSLYWDRVQDTQYF.